These 25 T cell receptor beta chains originate from one sample sequenced in a study of molecular identifiers for immune sequencing clone quantification. TCRdb ran MiXCR on the PCR reads and lists one entry per CDR3 protein. Here the sample spans approximately 670,000 distinct CDR3 sequences, about 20% being singletons. Sequencing used naive CD8+ T cells from blood, with Jurkat cell RNA spiked in. Subset in this sample: FACS-sorted CD8+CD4-CCR7+CD45RA+ naive T cells. All receptors derive from a human donor in good health. Some libraries in this study had Jurkat cell RNA spiked in.

This clonotype has at least ten counts. The rearrangement links TRBV19 to TRBJ2-3; 12 positions agree with TRBD2. Trimming took 7 bases from V and 4 from J; bases not matched to a gene: 9. Germline CDR1 LNHDA, CDR2 SQIVND (reference sequence). The CDR3 loop spans 16 amino acids. CDR3 DNA: TGTGCCAGTATGTCTCGACTAGCGGGGGTACCAGATACGCAGTATTTT. Translated, it gives CASMSRLAGVPDTQYF.

The genes are TRBV7-9 and TRBJ2-1; TRBD2 matches 9 bases. Germline CDR1 is SEHNR and CDR2 is FQNEAQ (reference sequence). J gave up 12 bases and V 4 bases, and 10 bases lay outside the gene matches. This CDR3 contains 14 residues. DNA of the CDR3: TGTGCCAGCAGCTCCCGACTAGCGGCCAGTCTGCAGTTCTTC. This translates into CASSSRLAASLQFF.

In this sample, this clonotype turned up a few times. The chain uses TRBV30 and TRBJ1-5; 7 nucleotides match TRBD1. Germline assignment: CDR1 GTSNPN and CDR2 SVGIG (reference sequence). V shed 5 bases and J 0 bases; nucleotides not matched to a gene: 7. The CDR3 runs 15 residues. CDR3 coding DNA: TGTGCCTGGCAGACAGGGACAGATAGCAATCAGCCCCAGCATTTT. Amino acids: CAWQTGTDSNQPQHF.

Points on this clonotype: This may arise from a read error, as a much more abundant clone is one base away. The gene calls are TRBV1 and TRBJ1-5. TRBV1 constitutes a pseudogene. The CDR3 length is 17 residues. The CDR3 DNA is TGCACCAGCAGCCAAGATGAGACGGGGATTGGCAATCAGCCCCAGCATTTT. It translates to CTSSQDETGIGNQPQHF.

As concerns this clonotype: A clone one base away is much larger, so this may be a read error. The chain carries TRBV5-1 and TRBJ2-5; 16 bases match TRBD2. CDR1 SGHRS and CDR2 YFSETQ come from the germline V gene. This CDR3 contains 17 residues. CDR3 sequence: CASSTGTSGGGQEIQYF. DNA of the CDR3: TGCGCCAGCAGCACCGGGACTAGCGGGGGGGGTCAAGAGATCCAGTACTTC.

This clonotype was counted at least ten times. The chain joins TRBV9 to TRBJ1-4; the D gene is possibly TRBD1 (5 bases). Trimming took off 2 bases at V and 8 bases at J, with 13 bases between the two ends. Germline CDR1 SGDLS, CDR2 YYNGEE. The CDR3 is 14 amino acids. The DNA for the CDR3 is TGTGCCAGCAGCGTTTATGGGGGGATGGAAAAACTGTTTTTT. Translated, it gives CASSVYGGMEKLFF.

This clonotype showed up just a few times. The chain employs TRBV7-9 and TRBJ2-2, with TRBD1 matching over 7 bases. The V and J ends lost 4 bases and 3 bases, in that order; junction bases with no gene match: 14. The germline V gene has CDR1 SEHNR and CDR2 FQNEAQ (reference sequence). This CDR3 has 18 amino acids. CDR3 in amino acids: CASSSTAPRGPHTGELFF. The CDR3 bases are TGTGCCAGCAGCTCCACTGCGCCGAGGGGGCCACACACCGGGGAGCTGTTTTTT.

This clonotype was counted many times. The rearrangement links TRBV12-3 or TRBV12-4 to TRBJ2-3; tentative D call: TRBD2 (5 bases). V lost 1 base to trimming and J lost 0 bases, with 11 bases between them. This CDR3 comprises 16 residues. The CDR3 DNA reads TGTGCCAGCAGTTTAGGTTGGACGGGGAGCACAGATACGCAGTATTTT. It yields the protein CASSLGWTGSTDTQYF.

This clonotype showed up many times. The chain links TRBV29-1 to TRBJ2-5; 8 bases line up with TRBD1. The ends lost 4 bases at V and 4 bases at J; junction bases unmatched: 8. The CDR3 covers 14 residues. Germline V gene data show CDR1 as SQVTM and CDR2 as ANQGSEA. The CDR3 bases are TGCAGCGTTGGGTCACAGGGGGACCCAGAGACCCAGTACTTC. Translated: CSVGSQGDPETQYF.

This clonotype came up many times. The chain uses TRBV7-8 and TRBJ2-7; 10 bases line up with TRBD1. CDR1 and CDR2 (germline): SGHVS, FQNEAQ. V lost 5 bases and J lost 9; bases outside the gene matches: 7. There are 13 residues in the CDR3. CDR3 sequence (DNA): TGTGCCAGCAGCCCAGGGACAGGGGTTTGGCAGTACTTC. It encodes CASSPGTGVWQYF.

This clonotype was seen ten or more times. The genes are TRBV7-6 and TRBJ2-7; TRBD1 matches at 9 bases. Germline CDR1 reads SGHVS; CDR2 reads FNYEAQ. The CDR3 totals 15 residues. The V and J ends lost 1 base and 4 bases, in that order; junction bases with no gene match: 5. CDR3 region: CASSLGTGERYEQYF. The CDR3 nucleotides read TGTGCCAGCAGCTTAGGGACAGGGGAAAGGTACGAGCAGTACTTC.

Ten or more counts support this clonotype. This sequence joins TRBV5-1 and TRBJ2-2; 14 bases are shared with TRBD2. CDR1 SGHRS and CDR2 YFSETQ come from the germline V gene. J lost 4 bases, V lost 2 bases, and 7 bases had no gene match. This CDR3 contains 18 residues. The CDR3 DNA follows: TGCGCCAGCAGCTTCGGGACTAGCGGGAGTGGCGGCACCGGGGAGCTGTTTTTT. Residues: CASSFGTSGSGGTGELFF.

This clonotype occurred many times. The rearrangement uses TRBV27 and TRBJ2-7, with 15 positions matching TRBD2. The V and J ends lost 1 base and 1 base, in that order; junction bases with no gene match: 8. CDR1 and CDR2 from the germline V gene are MNHEY and SMNVEV (reference sequence). This CDR3 is 19 amino acids long. As DNA, the CDR3 is TGTGCCAGCAGTTTATTAGTAGGACTAGCGGGAGGGCCATCCTACGAGCAGTACTTC. It encodes CASSLLVGLAGGPSYEQYF.

This clonotype was seen many times. This chain joins TRBV5-6 and TRBJ1-1; D perhaps matches TRBD1 (6 bases). V shed 1 base and J shed 1 base, with 8 bases lying between them. Germline CDR1 is SGHDT and CDR2 is YYEEEE. CDR3 length equals 14 residues. The CDR3 reads CASSLPQGNTEAFF. The CDR3 coding sequence is TGTGCCAGCAGCTTGCCACAGGGGAACACTGAAGCTTTCTTT. Complete variable domain (other parts from reference TRBV5-6 and TRBJ1-1): DAGVTQSPTHLIKTRGQQVTLRCSPKSGHDTVSWYQQALGQGPQFIFQYYEEEERQRGNFPDRFSGHQFPNYSSELNVNALLLGDSALYLCASSLPQGNTEAFFGQGTRLTVV.

This clonotype was recorded a few times. The V gene is TRBV27, the J gene TRBJ2-7, with 7 bases fitting TRBD1. Per the germline V gene, CDR1 is MNHEY and CDR2 is SMNVEV (reference sequence). V was pared by 7 bases and J by 0 bases, with 6 bases of the junction left unmatched. This CDR3 comprises 14 residues. CDR3 residues: CASMGDRDSYEQYF. The CDR3 nucleotides read TGTGCCAGCATGGGCGACAGGGACTCCTACGAGCAGTACTTC.

This clonotype was observed at least ten times. CDR3 coding DNA: TGTGCCAGCAGCTTAGGTCCAGGTTACGGGGCCAACGTCCTGACTTTC. This gives the protein CASSLGPGYGANVLTF. This chain uses TRBV7-9 with TRBJ2-6; D gene ambiguous. The germline V gene encodes CDR1 SEHNR and CDR2 FQNEAQ (reference sequence). The V gene lost 1 base and the J gene lost 4 bases, with 11 bases spanning the gap. The CDR3 runs to 16 residues.

This clonotype was found many times. The chain recombines TRBV20-1 with TRBJ1-4; unclear D gene. The germline CDR1 and CDR2 sequences are DFQATT and SNEGSKA (reference sequence). The germline V and J ends were trimmed by 1 base and 0 bases, with 6 bases remaining between them. This CDR3 spans 14 amino acids. This CDR3 is CSARVAATNEKLFF. The CDR3 DNA sequence: TGCAGTGCTAGAGTAGCCGCAACTAATGAAAAACTGTTTTTT.

There are many counts of this clonotype. The J gene is TRBJ1-4, the V gene TRBV28; D is ambiguous. The CDR3 has 14 amino acids. The germline V gene has CDR1 MDHEN and CDR2 SYDVKM. V lost 2 bases, J lost 8 bases, and 12 bases lay in between. The CDR3 region is CASSLEAGWEKLFF. DNA of the CDR3: TGTGCCAGCAGTTTAGAGGCAGGTTGGGAAAAACTGTTTTTT. Using reference TRBV28 and TRBJ1-4 for the parts outside the CDR3, the full variable domain is DVKVTQSSRYLVKRTGEKVFLECVQDMDHENMFWYRQDPGLGLRLIYFSYDVKMKEKGDIPEGYSVSREKKERFSLILESASTNQTSMYLCASSLEAGWEKLFFGSGTQLSVL.

This clonotype was detected ten times or more. The chain joins TRBV9 to TRBJ2-2; D is perhaps TRBD1 or TRBD2 (5 bases each). V was clipped by 1 base and J by 6 bases, with 19 bases between them. CDR1 and CDR2 from the germline V gene are SGDLS and YYNGEE. The CDR3 consists of 17 residues. In DNA, the CDR3 is TGTGCCAGCAGCGTACAAGGGTGGGGGAGTCGGGCCGGGGAGCTGTTTTTT. The encoded protein is CASSVQGWGSRAGELFF.

This clonotype has at least ten counts. This chain joins TRBV30 and TRBJ2-7; unclear D gene. Germline CDR1 GTSNPN, CDR2 SVGIG (reference sequence). CDR3 length: 12 amino acids. The V end lost 3 bases, the J end lost 6 bases, and 12 bases lay between the germline ends. The CDR3 DNA sequence: TGTGCCTGGAGGGCCCTCTCCCCCGAGCAGTACTTC. This sequence encodes CAWRALSPEQYF.

Only a few counts were recorded for this clonotype. The chain recombines TRBV13 with TRBJ2-4; either TRBD1 or TRBD2 may supply D (5 bases each). CDR1 is PRHDT, CDR2 FYEKMQ, per germline (reference sequence). Trimming took off 5 bases at V and 11 bases at J, with 19 bases between the two ends. The CDR3 is 14 amino acids. The CDR3 bases are TGTGCCAGCAGCCCCTGGGACGGCCCGCGGGTTCAGTACTTC. Translating gives CASSPWDGPRVQYF.

Of note for this clonotype: Compared with germline, one end of the junction differs, possibly owing to a read error. V is TRBV2 and J is TRBJ2-1, with TRBD2 matching 11 bases. The CDR3 loop spans 12 amino acids. CDR1 SNHLY and CDR2 FYNNEI come from the germline V gene. CDR3 in DNA: TGTGCCGGCAGTGAAGAGGGACTAGCGGTGAAGTTC. Its protein is CAGSEEGLAVKF.

The gene calls are TRBV19 and TRBJ1-2; D unresolved. The CDR3 is 13 residues long. Germline V gives CDR1 LNHDA, CDR2 SQIVND (reference sequence). V was clipped by 5 bases and J by 4 bases, with 11 bases between them. As DNA, the CDR3 is TGTGCCAGTAGTCCGGACTGGATCTATGGCTACACCTTC. Translated: CASSPDWIYGYTF.

This clonotype was recorded a few times. This may come from a read error, since a much larger clone is one base off. V and J are TRBV7-9 and TRBJ1-1; possible D gene TRBD1, 5 bases. The CDR3 covers 16 residues. Germline-derived CDR1 and CDR2 are SEHNR and FQNEAQ (reference sequence). The CDR3 protein is CASSPTWGSMNTETFF. DNA of the CDR3: TGTGCCAGCAGCCCCACTTGGGGCAGCATGAACACTGAAACTTTCTTT. Combining the CDR3 with reference TRBV7-9 and TRBJ1-1 gives the whole variable domain DTGVSQNPRHKITKRGQNVTFRCDPISEHNRLYWYRQTLGQGPEFLTYFQNEAQLEKSRLLSDRFSAERPKGSFSTLEIQRTEQGDSAMYLCASSPTWGSMNTETFFGQGTRLTVV.

The rearrangement links TRBV7-9 to TRBJ1-6; D is uncertain. Trimming removed 1 base at V and 0 bases at J, with 7 bases between. CDR3 length: 16 amino acids. Germline V CDR1 and CDR2: SEHNR, FQNEAQ (reference sequence). CDR3 coding DNA: TGTGCCAGCAGCTTAGGAAGTAGCTCCTATAATTCACCCCTCCACTTT. Translation: CASSLGSSSYNSPLHF.